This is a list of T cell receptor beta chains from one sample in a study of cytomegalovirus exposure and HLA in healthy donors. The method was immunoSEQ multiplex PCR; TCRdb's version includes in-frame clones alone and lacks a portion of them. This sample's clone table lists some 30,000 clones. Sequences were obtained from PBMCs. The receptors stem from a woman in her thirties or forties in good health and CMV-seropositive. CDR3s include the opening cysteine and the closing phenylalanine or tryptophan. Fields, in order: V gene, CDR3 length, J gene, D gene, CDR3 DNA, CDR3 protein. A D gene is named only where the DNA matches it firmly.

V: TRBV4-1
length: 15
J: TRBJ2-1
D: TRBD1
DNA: TGCGCCAGCAGCCAAGAAGGGACAGCCTACAATGAGCAGTTCTTC
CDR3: CASSQEGTAYNEQFF

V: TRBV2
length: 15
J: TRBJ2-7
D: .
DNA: TGTGCCAGCAGTGATAATAGTGCGGGGAACTACGAGCAGTACTTC
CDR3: CASSDNSAGNYEQYF

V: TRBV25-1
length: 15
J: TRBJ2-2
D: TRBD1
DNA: TGTGCCAGCAGTTACCAGACAGGGGGAACCGGGGAGCTGTTTTTT
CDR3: CASSYQTGGTGELFF

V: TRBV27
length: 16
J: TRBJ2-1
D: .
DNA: TGTGCCAGCAGTTTATATTCGGGGGGCGTAGTCTATGAGCAGTTCTTC
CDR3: CASSLYSGGVVYEQFF

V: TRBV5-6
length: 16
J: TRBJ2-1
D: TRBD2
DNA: TGTGCCAGCAGCGCGGTCCGGACTAGCGGGAACAATGAGCAGTTCTTC
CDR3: CASSAVRTSGNNEQFF

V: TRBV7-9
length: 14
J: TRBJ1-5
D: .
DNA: TGTGCCAGCAGCTTACAGAATAGCAATCAGCCCCAGCATTTT
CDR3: CASSLQNSNQPQHF

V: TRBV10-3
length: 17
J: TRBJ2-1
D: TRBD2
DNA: TGTGCCATCAGGGAAGCGGGACTAGCGGGAGAAAGCAATGAGCAGTTCTTC
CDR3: CAIREAGLAGESNEQFF

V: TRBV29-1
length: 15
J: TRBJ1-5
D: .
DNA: TGCAGCGTCCGGGATGGGGAAAGAGTGGATCAGCCCCAGCATTTT
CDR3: CSVRDGERVDQPQHF

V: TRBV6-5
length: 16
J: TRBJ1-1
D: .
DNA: TGTGCCAGCAGTTACTATGGGGGCGGAAGTGTGGTTGAAGCTTTCTTT
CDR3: CASSYYGGGSVVEAFF

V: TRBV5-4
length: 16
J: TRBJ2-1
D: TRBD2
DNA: TGTGCCAGCAGCTTACACACTAGCGGTTACGACAATGAGCAGTTCTTC
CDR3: CASSLHTSGYDNEQFF

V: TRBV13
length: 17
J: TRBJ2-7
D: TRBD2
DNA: TGTGCCAGCAGCCATGCCGGGCTAGCGGGGGCCTCCTACGAGCAGTACTTC
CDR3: CASSHAGLAGASYEQYF